This TCR beta chain derives from a study of OX40 agonist ivuxolimab in advanced cancers. Study findings and constraints: Nonresponders included some who also had low normalized T-cell clonal expansion.

The CDR3 covers 16 residues. Per germline, CDR1 SGHRS and CDR2 YFSETQ. V was pared by 3 bases and J by 0 bases, with 13 bases between. Autoimmune disease history or systemic immunosuppression barred patients. Points on this clone: Its cognate antigen is unknown.

TCRdb's table, derived via immunoSEQ multiplex PCR, lists solely in-frame clones and lacks some. The sample lists about 150,000 clones, about nine tenths occurring once. Sample: CD4+ or CD8+ T cells sorted from blood, taken in a trial of the OX40 agonist ivuxolimab. The source is an adult with an advanced solid tumor such as melanoma, head and neck, liver or kidney cancer. This chain joins TRBV5-1 and TRBJ1-3; D not certain. CDR3 bases: TGCGCCAGCAGCTCCATGCCGCTCAACTCTGGAAACACCATATATTTT. As protein: CASSSMPLNSGNTIYF.